The 19 T cell receptor beta chains in this list originate from one sample, sequenced in a study of T cell repertoires in cytomegalovirus infection. TCRdb used MiXCR to reprocess the reads, holding one entry per CDR3 protein. The table records under 850,000 distinct CDR3 sequences, around 35% of them present only once. These receptors have no identified antigens. The specimen was cultured PBMCs, collected from culture after CMV antigen stimulation. Source of these receptors: a human donor in good health (CMV status not recorded). Some clones in this sample may be carry-over from other donors' samples.

This clonotype appeared a few times. The V and J genes are TRBV18 and TRBJ2-7; D possibly corresponds to TRBD2 (7 bases). V lost 3 bases and J 7 bases, leaving 16 bases between the germline ends. Germline V gene sequence: CDR1 KGHSH, CDR2 LQKENI. The length of the CDR3 is 14 residues. The CDR3 region has the DNA TGTGCCAGCTCACCCCAGCGGGAAAGGGGGGAGCAGTACTTC. Its translation is CASSPQRERGEQYF.

This clonotype was seen a handful of times. The V call is TRBV4-3, the J call TRBJ1-1, with D unclear. V shed 0 bases and J shed 4 bases, with 12 bases lying between them. Per the germline V gene, CDR1 is LGHNA and CDR2 is YSLEER. The CDR3 extends over 15 amino acids. CDR3 DNA: TGCGCCAGCAGCCAAGAAGCCGCAAGGGCCACTGAAGCTTTCTTT. This gives the protein CASSQEAARATEAFF.

This clonotype was seen a few times. At one boundary the junction diverges from the germline segment, which might be a read error. The chain recombines TRBV12-3 or TRBV12-4 with TRBJ2-5, with a possible D match to TRBD2 (7 bases). The CDR3 runs to 13 residues. The CDR3 here is CAISRRGGETQYF. DNA of the CDR3: TGTGCCATCAGTCGACGCGGGGGCGAGACCCAGTACTTC.

The rearrangement uses TRBV5-1 and TRBJ1-1; 9 bases line up with TRBD1. The CDR3 runs to 15 residues. Germline values: CDR1 SGHRS, CDR2 YFSETQ. With 1 base clipped from V and 0 bases from J, the junction kept 1 base outside the gene matches. The CDR3 bases are TGCGCCAGCAGCTTGACAGGGGGCGTGAACACTGAAGCTTTCTTT. It specifies CASSLTGGVNTEAFF.

The V gene is TRBV7-9, the J gene TRBJ1-2; D is possibly TRBD1 (5 bases). The CDR3 is 13 residues long. V was shortened by 4 bases and J by 4 bases, with 10 bases between the two germline ends. The germline CDR1 and CDR2 sequences are SEHNR and FQNEAQ (reference sequence). CDR3 nucleotide sequence: TGTGCCAGCAGCTGGGGACCTGGCTATGGCTACACCTTC. It specifies CASSWGPGYGYTF.

This clonotype was counted only a few times. The chain couples TRBV6-5 to TRBJ2-3; the match to TRBD2 covers 11 bases. Germline V gives CDR1 MNHEY, CDR2 SVGAGI. CDR3 size: 15 residues. V shed 6 bases, J shed 6 bases, and the junction held 8 bases outside the gene matches. The CDR3 DNA reads as TGTGCCAGCAGAGAAACTAGCGGGGGCCGGGATACGCAGTATTTT. This gives the protein CASRETSGGRDTQYF.

The chain combines TRBV2 with TRBJ1-1; D is undetermined. The CDR3 sequence is 11 residues long. Between the trimmed V and J ends, which lost 7 bases and 4 bases, there was a span of 7 bases. The germline CDR1 and CDR2 sequences are SNHLY and FYNNEI. The chain's CDR3 is CASTVLTEAFF. CDR3 bases: TGTGCCAGCACAGTCCTCACTGAAGCTTTCTTT.

This clonotype has a handful of counts. This chain links TRBV20-1 with TRBJ2-3; D is unclear. CDR3 length: 15 residues. Germline V gene sequence: CDR1 DFQATT, CDR2 SNEGSKA (reference sequence). Trimming took 1 base from V and 4 from J, leaving 15 bases between them. The CDR3: CSARAIVAGADTQYF. Written as DNA, the CDR3 is TGCAGTGCTAGAGCAATAGTAGCAGGTGCAGATACGCAGTATTTT.

The V call is TRBV7-9, the J call TRBJ2-7, with a possible D match to TRBD2 (6 bases). The CDR3 runs to 15 residues. The germline CDR1 and CDR2 sequences are SEHNR and FQNEAQ (reference sequence). Trimming left V 3 bases short and J 0 bases short, with 12 bases between. CDR3 in amino acids: CASSFSGYSSYEQYF. The CDR3 DNA sequence: TGTGCCAGCAGCTTCAGCGGGTACAGCTCCTACGAGCAGTACTTC. The whole variable domain, filled in from reference TRBV7-9 and TRBJ2-7, reads DTGVSQNPRHKITKRGQNVTFRCDPISEHNRLYWYRQTLGQGPEFLTYFQNEAQLEKSRLLSDRFSAERPKGSFSTLEIQRTEQGDSAMYLCASSFSGYSSYEQYFGPGTRLTVT.

This chain uses TRBV27 with TRBJ2-3, with no clear D. Trimming took 5 bases from V and 0 from J, leaving 12 bases between them. The CDR3 has 15 amino acids. Looked up from germline, CDR1 is MNHEY and CDR2 is SMNVEV (reference sequence). CDR3 protein: CASSRQETSTDTQYF. CDR3 DNA: TGTGCCAGCAGTCGGCAAGAGACTAGCACAGATACGCAGTATTTT.

The table lists this clonotype with many counts. The CDR3 loop is CASSTSFSRRETQYF. CDR3 nucleotide sequence: TGTGCCAGCAGCACTAGCTTCTCTAGGCGTGAGACCCAGTACTTC. The rearrangement joins TRBV6-1 to TRBJ2-5; maybe TRBD2 (6 bases). CDR1 is MNHNS, CDR2 SASEGT, per germline. With 6 bases removed from V and 5 bases from J, the gap between germline ends came to 19 bases. The CDR3 is made up of 15 amino acids.

The chain has TRBV7-9 and TRBJ2-2; 13 bases fit TRBD2. Germline CDR1 and CDR2: SEHNR and FQNEAQ (reference sequence). This CDR3 has 19 amino acids. Trimming cost V 5 bases and J 0 bases; bases outside gene matches: 9. CDR3 sequence reads: CASSDPGTSGIANTGELFF. CDR3 coding DNA: TGTGCCAGCAGCGACCCCGGGACTAGCGGGATAGCGAACACCGGGGAGCTGTTTTTT.

The CDR3 reads CASSLVPQNEQYF. The CDR3 nucleotides are TGTGCCAGCAGCTTAGTCCCCCAGAACGAGCAGTACTTC. The chain links TRBV7-2 to TRBJ2-7; no firm D call. The CDR3 runs to 13 residues. The germline V gene encodes CDR1 SGHTA and CDR2 FQGNSA. V was trimmed by 1 base and J by 5 bases, leaving 9 bases between them.

This clonotype was seen just once. V usage is TRBV19 and J usage is TRBJ2-7; TRBD1 matches at 8 bases. The trim removed 3 bases at V and 0 bases at J, leaving 7 bases unmatched. CDR3 size: 16 residues. Germline V CDR1 and CDR2: LNHDA, SQIVND (reference sequence). The DNA for the CDR3 is TGTGCCAGTAGTATGGGGCGGGACAGGAGCTCCTACGAGCAGTACTTC. Translated, it gives CASSMGRDRSSYEQYF.

This clonotype came up a few times. The rearrangement links TRBV7-6 to TRBJ1-6; maybe TRBD1 (6 bases). Trimming cost V 1 base and J 10 bases, with 14 bases left between them. Germline V CDR1 and CDR2: SGHVS, FNYEAQ. The CDR3 has 15 amino acids. CDR3 bases: TGTGCCAGCAGCTTAGAGGTGGCAGGGGTCTCACCCCTCCACTTT. It translates to CASSLEVAGVSPLHF. Together with reference TRBV7-6 and TRBJ1-6, the CDR3 gives the full variable domain: GAGVSQSPRYKVTKRGQDVALRCDPISGHVSLYWYRQALGQGPEFLTYFNYEAQQDKSGLPNDRFSAERPEGSISTLTIQRTEQRDSAMYRCASSLEVAGVSPLHFGNGTRLTVT.

This chain connects TRBV9 to TRBJ2-3; 7 positions match TRBD2. This CDR3 spans 14 amino acids. After removal of 2 bases from V and 7 bases from J, the junction contained 7 bases not matched to a gene. In germline, CDR1 is SGDLS, CDR2 YYNGEE. For the CDR3, the DNA is TGTGCCAGCAGCGTGGGGGACTACCCAAATACGCAGTATTTT. It is translated as CASSVGDYPNTQYF.

This clonotype has a count of ten or more. The V gene is TRBV7-6, the J gene TRBJ1-6, with D possibly matching TRBD1 (5 bases). The germline V gene has CDR1 SGHVS and CDR2 FNYEAQ. The CDR3 consists of 15 residues. V lost 5 bases to trimming and J lost 7 bases, with 15 bases between them. CDR3 bases: TGTGCCAGCAGCGTGGGGCAGAATCAGAATTCACCCCTCCACTTT. It specifies CASSVGQNQNSPLHF.

This sequence joins TRBV7-6 and TRBJ1-6, with a possible D match to TRBD1 (5 bases). The germline gives CDR1 SGHVS, CDR2 FNYEAQ. The CDR3 is made up of 17 amino acids. V lost 5 bases, J lost 6 bases, and 20 bases lay in between. CDR3 sequence: CASSTWGGVEVNSPLHF. The CDR3 nucleotides read TGTGCCAGCAGCACATGGGGGGGAGTTGAAGTTAATTCACCCCTCCACTTT.

This clonotype has more than one count but fewer than ten. The rearrangement links TRBV7-2 to TRBJ1-2, with no clear D. Germline CDR1 and CDR2: SGHTA and FQGNSA. V was shortened by 1 base and J by 8 bases, with 17 bases between the two germline ends. This CDR3 comprises 15 residues. The CDR3 nucleotides are TGTGCCAGCAGCTTAGAACGGGGATCCCTTTTCGGCTACACCTTC. Protein product: CASSLERGSLFGYTF.